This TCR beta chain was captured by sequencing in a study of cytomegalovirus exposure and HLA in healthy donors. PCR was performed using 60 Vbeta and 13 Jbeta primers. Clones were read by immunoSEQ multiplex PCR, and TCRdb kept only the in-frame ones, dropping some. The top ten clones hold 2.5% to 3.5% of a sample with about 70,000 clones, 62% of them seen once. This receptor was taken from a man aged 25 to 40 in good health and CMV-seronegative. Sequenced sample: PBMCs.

CDR3 bases: TGCGCCAGCAGCCCCGGACGGACTGACATGAACACTGAAGCTTTCTTT. As protein: CASSPGRTDMNTEAFF. The chain employs TRBV5-1 and TRBJ1-1; D is uncertain. The CDR3 loop spans 16 amino acids. The germline V gene has CDR1 SGHRS and CDR2 YFSETQ. V was clipped by 4 bases and J by 0 bases, with 16 bases between them.